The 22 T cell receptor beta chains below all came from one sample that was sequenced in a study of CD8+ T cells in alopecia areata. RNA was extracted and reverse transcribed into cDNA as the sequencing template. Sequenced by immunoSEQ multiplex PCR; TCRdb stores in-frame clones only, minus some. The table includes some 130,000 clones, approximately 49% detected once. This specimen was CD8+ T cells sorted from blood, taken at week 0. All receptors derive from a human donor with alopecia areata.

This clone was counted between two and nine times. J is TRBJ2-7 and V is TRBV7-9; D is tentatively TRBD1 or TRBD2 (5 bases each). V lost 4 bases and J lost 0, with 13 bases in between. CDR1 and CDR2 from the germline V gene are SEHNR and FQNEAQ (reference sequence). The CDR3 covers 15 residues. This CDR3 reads CASSSPRDPSYEQYF. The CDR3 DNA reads TGTGCCAGCAGCTCCCCCCGGGACCCCTCCTACGAGCAGTACTTC.

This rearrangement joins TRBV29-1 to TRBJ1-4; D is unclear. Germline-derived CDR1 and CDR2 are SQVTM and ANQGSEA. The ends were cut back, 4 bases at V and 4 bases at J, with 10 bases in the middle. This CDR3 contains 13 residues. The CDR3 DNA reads TGCAGCGTTGGTAATGATTATAATGAAAAACTGTTTTTT. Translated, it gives CSVGNDYNEKLFF.

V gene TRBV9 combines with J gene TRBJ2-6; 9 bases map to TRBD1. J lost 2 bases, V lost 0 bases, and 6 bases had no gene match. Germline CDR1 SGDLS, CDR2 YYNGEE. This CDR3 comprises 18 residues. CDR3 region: CASSVGNRGRPGANVLTF. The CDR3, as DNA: TGTGCCAGCAGCGTAGGTAACAGGGGGCGCCCTGGGGCCAACGTCCTGACTTTC.

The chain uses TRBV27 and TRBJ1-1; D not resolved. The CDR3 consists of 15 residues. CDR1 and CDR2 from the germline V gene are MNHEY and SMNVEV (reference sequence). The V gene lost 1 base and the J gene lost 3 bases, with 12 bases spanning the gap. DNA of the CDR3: TGTGCCAGCAGTTTATTCCCAGCCGGATACACTGAAGCTTTCTTT. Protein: CASSLFPAGYTEAFF.

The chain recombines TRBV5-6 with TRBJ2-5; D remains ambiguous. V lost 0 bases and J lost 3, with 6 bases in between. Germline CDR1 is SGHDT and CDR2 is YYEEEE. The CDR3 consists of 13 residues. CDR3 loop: CASSLEAEETQYF. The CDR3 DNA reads TGTGCCAGCAGCTTGGAAGCCGAAGAGACCCAGTACTTC. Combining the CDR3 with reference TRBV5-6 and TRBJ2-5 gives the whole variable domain DAGVTQSPTHLIKTRGQQVTLRCSPKSGHDTVSWYQQALGQGPQFIFQYYEEEERQRGNFPDRFSGHQFPNYSSELNVNALLLGDSALYLCASSLEAEETQYFGPGTRLLVL.

The chain's CDR3 is CAWSNGAAETQYF. CDR3 coding DNA: TGTGCCTGGAGTAACGGGGCGGCGGAGACCCAGTACTTC. V and J are TRBV30 and TRBJ2-5, with D perhaps matching TRBD1 or TRBD2 (5 bases each). The germline V gene encodes CDR1 GTSNPN and CDR2 SVGIG (reference sequence). Trimming pared 2 bases from V and 5 bases from J, leaving 12 bases between. The CDR3 covers 13 residues.

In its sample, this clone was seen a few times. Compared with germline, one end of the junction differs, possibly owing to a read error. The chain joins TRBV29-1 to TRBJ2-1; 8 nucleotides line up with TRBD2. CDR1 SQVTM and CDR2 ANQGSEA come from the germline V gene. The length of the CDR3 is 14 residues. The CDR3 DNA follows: TGCAGCGTAGAAGCGGGAGCCGCCTACAATGAGCAGTTCTTC. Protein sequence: CSVEAGAAYNEQFF.

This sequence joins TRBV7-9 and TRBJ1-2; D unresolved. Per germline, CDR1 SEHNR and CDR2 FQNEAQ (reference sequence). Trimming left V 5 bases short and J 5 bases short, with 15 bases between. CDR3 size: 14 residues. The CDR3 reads CASSPSLFGYGYTF. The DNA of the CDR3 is TGTGCCAGCAGCCCAAGTCTCTTCGGGTATGGCTACACCTTC.

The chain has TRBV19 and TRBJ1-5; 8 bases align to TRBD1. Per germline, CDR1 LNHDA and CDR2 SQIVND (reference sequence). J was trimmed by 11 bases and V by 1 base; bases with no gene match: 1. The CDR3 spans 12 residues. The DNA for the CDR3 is TGTGCCAGTAGTATAGCGGACAGGGCCCAGCATTTT. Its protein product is CASSIADRAQHF.

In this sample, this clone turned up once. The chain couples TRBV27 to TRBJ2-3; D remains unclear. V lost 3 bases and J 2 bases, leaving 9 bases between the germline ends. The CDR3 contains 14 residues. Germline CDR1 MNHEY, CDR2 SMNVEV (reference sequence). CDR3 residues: CASSFRLNTDTQYF. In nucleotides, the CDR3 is TGTGCCAGCAGTTTCCGGCTAAACACAGATACGCAGTATTTT.

The CDR3 protein is CASMEGNEQFF. The DNA for the CDR3 is TGTGCCAGCATGGAGGGCAATGAGCAGTTCTTC. The chain carries TRBV2 and TRBJ2-1; D perhaps matches TRBD2 (6 bases). There are 11 residues in the CDR3. Germline V gene lookup returns CDR1 SNHLY and CDR2 FYNNEI. Trimming shortened V by 7 bases and J by 6 bases, and 7 bases separated the two germline ends.

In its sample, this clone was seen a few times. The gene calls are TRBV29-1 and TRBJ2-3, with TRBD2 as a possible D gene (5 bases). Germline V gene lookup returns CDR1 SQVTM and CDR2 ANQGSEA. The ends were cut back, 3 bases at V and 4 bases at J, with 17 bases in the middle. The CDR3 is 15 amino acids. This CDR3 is CSVEIESWGADTQYF. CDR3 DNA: TGCAGCGTTGAGATTGAGTCCTGGGGAGCAGATACGCAGTATTTT.

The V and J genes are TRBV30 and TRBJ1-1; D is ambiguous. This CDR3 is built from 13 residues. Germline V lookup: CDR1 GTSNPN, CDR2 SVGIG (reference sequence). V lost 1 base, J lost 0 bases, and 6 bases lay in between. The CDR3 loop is CAWSGQLNTEAFF. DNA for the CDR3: TGTGCCTGGAGTGGGCAGCTGAACACTGAAGCTTTCTTT.

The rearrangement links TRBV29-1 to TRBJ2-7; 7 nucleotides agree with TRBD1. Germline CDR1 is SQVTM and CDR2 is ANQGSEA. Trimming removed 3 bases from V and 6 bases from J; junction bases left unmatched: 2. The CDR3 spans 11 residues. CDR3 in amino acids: CSVEDRSEQYF. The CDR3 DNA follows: TGCAGCGTTGAGGACAGGTCCGAGCAGTACTTC.

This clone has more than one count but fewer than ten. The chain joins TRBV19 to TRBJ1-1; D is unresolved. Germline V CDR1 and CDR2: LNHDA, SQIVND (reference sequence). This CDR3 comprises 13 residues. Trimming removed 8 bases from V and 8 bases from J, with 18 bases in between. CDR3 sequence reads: CASGFGRAQEAFF. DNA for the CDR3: TGTGCCAGTGGCTTTGGTAGGGCTCAAGAAGCTTTCTTT. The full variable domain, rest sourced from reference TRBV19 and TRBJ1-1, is DGGITQSPKYLFRKEGQNVTLSCEQNLNHDAMYWYRQDPGQGLRLIYYSQIVNDFQKGDIAEGYSVSREKKESFPLTVTSAQKNPTAFYLCASGFGRAQEAFFGQGTRLTVV.

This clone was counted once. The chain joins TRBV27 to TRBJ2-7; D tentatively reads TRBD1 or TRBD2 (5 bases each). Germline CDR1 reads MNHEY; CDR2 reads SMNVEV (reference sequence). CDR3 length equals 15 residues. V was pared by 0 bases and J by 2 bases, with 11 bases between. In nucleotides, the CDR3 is TGTGCCAGCAGTTTATCGACAGTGACTACCTACGAGCAGTACTTC. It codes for CASSLSTVTTYEQYF.

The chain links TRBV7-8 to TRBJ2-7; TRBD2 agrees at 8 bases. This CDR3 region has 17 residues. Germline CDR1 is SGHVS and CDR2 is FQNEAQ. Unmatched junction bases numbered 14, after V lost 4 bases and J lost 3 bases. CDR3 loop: CASSSRGAGVADYEQYF. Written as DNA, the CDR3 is TGTGCCAGCAGCTCGCGCGGAGCGGGGGTCGCAGACTACGAGCAGTACTTC.

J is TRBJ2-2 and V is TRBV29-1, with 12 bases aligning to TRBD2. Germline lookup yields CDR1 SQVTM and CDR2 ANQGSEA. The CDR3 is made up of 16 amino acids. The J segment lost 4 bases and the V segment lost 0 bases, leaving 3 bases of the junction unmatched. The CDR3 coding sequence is TGCAGCGTTGAAGATCCGACTAGCGGGGGCACCGGGGAGCTGTTTTTT. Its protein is CSVEDPTSGGTGELFF.

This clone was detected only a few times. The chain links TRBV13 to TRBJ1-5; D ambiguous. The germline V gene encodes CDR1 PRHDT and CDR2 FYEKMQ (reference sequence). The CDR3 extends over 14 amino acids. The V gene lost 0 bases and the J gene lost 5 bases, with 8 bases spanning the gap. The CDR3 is CASSLGQMDQPQHF. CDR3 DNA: TGTGCCAGCAGCTTAGGCCAGATGGATCAGCCCCAGCATTTT.

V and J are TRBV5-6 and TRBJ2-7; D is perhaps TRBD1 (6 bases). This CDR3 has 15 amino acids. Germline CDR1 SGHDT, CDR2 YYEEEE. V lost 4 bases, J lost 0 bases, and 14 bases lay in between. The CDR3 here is CASSHPEQGSYEQYF. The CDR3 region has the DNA TGTGCCAGCAGCCACCCGGAACAGGGCTCCTACGAGCAGTACTTC. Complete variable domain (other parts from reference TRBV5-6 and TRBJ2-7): DAGVTQSPTHLIKTRGQQVTLRCSPKSGHDTVSWYQQALGQGPQFIFQYYEEEERQRGNFPDRFSGHQFPNYSSELNVNALLLGDSALYLCASSHPEQGSYEQYFGPGTRLTVT.

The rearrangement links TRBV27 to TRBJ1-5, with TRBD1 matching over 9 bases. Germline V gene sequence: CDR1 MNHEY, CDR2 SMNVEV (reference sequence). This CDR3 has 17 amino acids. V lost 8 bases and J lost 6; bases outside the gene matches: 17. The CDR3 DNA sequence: TGTGCCAGCTCCTCAGGGCCGGGACAGGGCGGGGGTCAGCCCCAGCATTTT. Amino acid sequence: CASSSGPGQGGGQPQHF.

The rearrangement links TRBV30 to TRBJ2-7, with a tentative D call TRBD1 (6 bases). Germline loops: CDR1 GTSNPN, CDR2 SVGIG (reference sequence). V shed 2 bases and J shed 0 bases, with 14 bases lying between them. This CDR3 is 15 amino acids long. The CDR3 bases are TGTGCCTGGAGTCCGGACAGTAGGAGCTCCTACGAGCAGTACTTC. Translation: CAWSPDSRSSYEQYF.